This T cell receptor beta chain was profiled in a study of T cells after yellow fever vaccination. Study information: Fractions with few cells were prepared using SMART-Seq v4 Ultra Low Input.

This clonotype appeared a few times. Its antigen is unidentified. The CDR3 loop spans 15 amino acids. The germline CDR1 and CDR2 sequences are MGHDK and SYGVNS. Trimming took 4 bases from V and 4 from J, leaving 15 bases between them. General observations from the study: Post-booster samples contained most primary-vaccination clones (approximately 96% CD4, about 90% CD8). The secondary response was weaker, and its peak arrived faster, on day 5 versus 15.

The TCR cDNA carried a universal primer site and UMIs from 5'RACE template switching. TCRdb redid the calling of the 5' RACE reads with MiXCR, one entry per CDR3 protein. The profile shows around 530,000 distinct CDR3 sequences, approximately 16% of them singletons. This TCR derives from a man in his late teens or twenties who received the YFV17D yellow fever vaccine. Sequenced material: PBMCs, taken 5 to 6 days after the first yellow fever vaccination. This chain uses TRBV25-1 with TRBJ2-3; D gene ambiguous. As DNA, the CDR3 is TGTGCCAGCAGTGCAGACATACGGTCGGCAGATACGCAGTATTTT. Encoded protein: CASSADIRSADTQYF. Together with reference TRBV25-1 and TRBJ2-3, the CDR3 gives the full variable domain: EADIYQTPRYLVIGTGKKITLECSQTMGHDKMYWYQQDPGMELHLIHYSYGVNSTEKGDLSSESTVSRIRTEHFPLTLESARPSHTSQYLCASSADIRSADTQYFGPGTRLTVL.